This T cell receptor beta chain was captured in a study of blood T cell repertoires in COVID-19. Under the authors' procedure: Counts of nucleated cells, estimated from reference gene primer amplification, were obtained. Some clones are missing from TCRdb's copy, which holds only in-frame ones; the method was immunoSEQ multiplex PCR. V, J and clone size were drawn from that table, and D and trimming were deduced from the DNA. Among 400,000 to 500,000 clones listed, approximately 91% were seen once. This clone appeared a single time. The CDR3 sequence is 18 residues long. Germline assignment: CDR1 SEHNR and CDR2 FQNEAQ (reference sequence). V gave up 3 bases and J gave up 4 bases; unmatched junction bases: 11.

Sequenced sample: PBMCs or T cells enriched from blood (not recorded which). The receptor's source is a woman under 30 who had been exposed to COVID-19. The chain is built from TRBV7-9 and TRBJ2-3; 12 nucleotides align to TRBD2. The CDR3 reads CASSFLTSGRGGADTQYF. For the CDR3, the DNA is TGTGCCAGCAGCTTCCTGACTAGCGGGAGAGGGGGGGCAGATACGCAGTATTTT.